These T cell receptor beta chains were read from a single sample in a study of response to subunit inactivated influenza vaccine. TCRdb itself ran the RT-PCR reads through MiXCR, one entry per CDR3 protein. The sample includes about 240,000 distinct CDR3 sequences, 12% of them seen just once. The material was non-naive T cells sorted from PBMCs, obtained about 14 days before vaccination. These receptors came from a man aged 50 or older who received an inactivated influenza vaccine. The CDR3 runs from the conserved cysteine through the conserved F or W. The D gene is left open where the match is weak. Some rows mark clone size as missing; the rest say once, few, many or name a class of expanded clone.

v_call	d_call	clone_size	j_call	cdr3_nt	cdr3_aa
TRBV7-3	.	few	TRBJ2-2	TGTGCCAGCAGCTTATGGCCCGGGGAGCTGTTTTTT	CASSLWPGELFF
TRBV28	.	few	TRBJ1-2	TGTGCCAGCAGTATACCGGGGGGCGAAGCTAACTATGGCTACACCTTC	CASSIPGGEANYGYTF
TRBV10-3	.	few	TRBJ1-2	TGTGCCATCAGTGTAGAAAACCCCTCAAGGTACGGCTACACCTTC	CAISVENPSRYGYTF
TRBV27	.	few	TRBJ2-1	TGTGCCAGCAGTTTAGGGTACGGTGAGCAGTTCTTC	CASSLGYGEQFF
TRBV6-2/TRBV6-3	.	many	TRBJ1-6	TGTGCCAGCAAGCCAGGGGTTCATTCACCCCTCCACTTT	CASKPGVHSPLHF
TRBV11-2	TRBD1	few	TRBJ2-7	TGTGCCAGCAGCTTAGAAGGACAGGGAGGCTTTTTGGGATTGAGCTCCTACGAGCAGTACTTC	CASSLEGQGGFLGLSSYEQYF
TRBV14	.	few	TRBJ1-6	TGTGCCAGCAGCCAAGGCCCAGGGCAATCACCCCTCCACTTT	CASSQGPGQSPLHF
TRBV12-3/TRBV12-4	TRBD1	.	TRBJ2-2	TGTGCCAGCAGCCCCTACAGGGGTCCCGGGGAGCTGTTTTTT	CASSPYRGPGELFF
TRBV2	TRBD2	many	TRBJ2-5	TGTGCCAGCAGCGGACTAGCGGGACGAGCAACCCAAGAGACCCAGTACTTC	CASSGLAGRATQETQYF
TRBV29-1	TRBD2	few	TRBJ2-1	TGCAGCGTTGATGGGAAGCGGGAGGCGCGGGGGTATGAGCAGTTCTTC	CSVDGKREARGYEQFF
TRBV9	TRBD1	.	TRBJ2-7	TGTGCCAGCAGTCCCGGGACAGCCCCCTGGGAGCAGTACTTC	CASSPGTAPWEQYF
TRBV27	.	.	TRBJ2-1	TGTGCCAGCAGTTTAGAACGAACGGGGAATGAGCAGTTCTTC	CASSLERTGNEQFF
TRBV29-1	.	medium-sized	TRBJ2-7	TGCAGCGTTGGGGGCTTTCGGACCGAGCAGTACTTC	CSVGGFRTEQYF
TRBV24-1	.	few	TRBJ2-5	TGTGCCACCAGTGAACCCGACTCGCAAGAGACCCAGTACTTC	CATSEPDSQETQYF
TRBV6-2/TRBV6-3	TRBD2	.	TRBJ2-1	TGTGCCAGCAGCTTAGCGGGGGGGCTGGCTGAGCAGTTCTTC	CASSLAGGLAEQFF
TRBV10-3	TRBD2	.	TRBJ2-3	TGTGCCATCAGTGCCTTTAGCGGGGGGGCCACAGATACGCAGTATTTT	CAISAFSGGATDTQYF
TRBV7-7	TRBD2	.	TRBJ2-1	TGTGCTAGCAGCTTAGGTAGCGGGGGGCCCCACAATGAGCAGTTCTTC	CASSLGSGGPHNEQFF
TRBV6-2/TRBV6-3	.	.	TRBJ2-7	TGTGCCAGCAGCCTCTCCTTATGGGGATCCTACGAGCAGTACTTC	CASSLSLWGSYEQYF
TRBV28	.	many	TRBJ1-2	TGTGCCAGCAGCTACAGGGTAGAAGGCTACACCTTC	CASSYRVEGYTF
TRBV28	.	.	TRBJ1-5	TGTGCCAGCAGTCCGTTACCGGGAAGGCAGCCCCAGCATTTT	CASSPLPGRQPQHF
TRBV4-3	TRBD1	.	TRBJ1-1	TGCGCCAGCAGCCAAGAGCAGGGACAGGGATTTACTGAAGCTTTCTTT	CASSQEQGQGFTEAFF
TRBV2	TRBD1	.	TRBJ2-4	TGTGCCAGCAACCTTGACAGGGTCAAAAACATTCAGTACTTC	CASNLDRVKNIQYF
TRBV7-9	.	.	TRBJ2-3	TGTGCCAGCAGGGGACCCTTTGGTTCCGGCACAGATACGCAGTATTTT	CASRGPFGSGTDTQYF
TRBV28	TRBD1	.	TRBJ1-4	TGTGCCAGCAGCCCGGACAGGGTGGGAGTAAAACTGTTTTTT	CASSPDRVGVKLFF
TRBV15	.	.	TRBJ1-1	TGTGCCACCAGCAGAGATTATCTAGCGTACACTGAAGCTTTCTTT	CATSRDYLAYTEAFF
TRBV5-1	.	.	TRBJ1-2	TGCGCCAGCGCTATGACCGGGAACTATGGCTACACCTTC	CASAMTGNYGYTF
TRBV20-1	.	many	TRBJ1-5	TGCAGTGCATCGTCTGGGAGGTTAAATCAGCCCCAGCATTTT	CSASSGRLNQPQHF
TRBV7-3	.	once	TRBJ2-3	TGTGCCAGCAGCCACTTAGGCACAGATACGCAGTATTTT	CASSHLGTDTQYF
TRBV6-2/TRBV6-3	.	.	TRBJ2-7	TGTGCCAGCAGAAGTTCGGGAGATAGAGGCGAGCAGTACTTC	CASRSSGDRGEQYF
TRBV4-3	.	many	TRBJ2-6	TGCGCCAGCAGCCAGCCGGCCGGGGCCACTGGGGCCAACGTCCTGACTTTC	CASSQPAGATGANVLTF
TRBV7-9	TRBD1	.	TRBJ2-7	TGTGCCAGCAGCTCCGGGACAGGGGGCGGCTACGAGCAGTACTTC	CASSSGTGGGYEQYF
TRBV28	.	many	TRBJ1-5	TGTGCCAGCAGACCCGGACGGGGGGGGAATCAGCCCCAGCATTTT	CASRPGRGGNQPQHF
TRBV20-1	TRBD2	.	TRBJ2-3	TGCAGTGCTATACTAGCGGGAGGGCCCGCTACGCAGTATTTT	CSAILAGGPATQYF
TRBV29-1	TRBD1	.	TRBJ2-7	TGCAGCGTTGAGCAGGGGGCCTACGAGCAGTACTTC	CSVEQGAYEQYF
TRBV4-2	.	.	TRBJ1-2	TGTGCCAGCAGCCAAGAATGGGGGCGCAACTATGGCTACACCTTC	CASSQEWGRNYGYTF
TRBV4-1	.	many	TRBJ2-5	TGCGCCAGCAGTCTTCTCGTGGCTAGCGCCGAGACCCAGTACTTC	CASSLLVASAETQYF
TRBV7-2	.	few	TRBJ2-3	TGTGCCAGCAGCTTCCAGAGCACAGATACGCAGTATTTT	CASSFQSTDTQYF
TRBV2	.	.	TRBJ1-1	TGTGCCAGCAGTGTCAGAGGGAGGGCCGGGAACACTGAAGCTTTCTTT	CASSVRGRAGNTEAFF
TRBV20-1	.	.	TRBJ2-1	TGCAGTGCTAGAGATCAGACGAATGAGCAGTTCTTC	CSARDQTNEQFF
TRBV12-5	.	.	TRBJ2-2	TGTGCTAGTGGGAGTGGGGCCGGTGGCACCGGGGAGCTGTTTTTT	CASGSGAGGTGELFF
TRBV6-5	TRBD2	.	TRBJ2-7	TGTGCCAGCAGTTACTCTGCGGGAGGGCGTCTCAGGGCGGTGGTAGAGCAGTACTTC	CASSYSAGGRLRAVVEQYF
TRBV25-1	TRBD2	.	TRBJ2-3	TGTGCCAGCAGGAGCGGGGGGGTCACAGATACGCAGTATTTT	CASRSGGVTDTQYF